This T cell receptor beta chain derives from a study of CD8 T cells in ankylosing spondylitis. Notes on the study in general: Earlier authors reported some of these motif variants in reactive arthritis synovial fluid and blood. A TCR beta motif made of several highly homologous variants seemed typical of ankylosing spondylitis blood. Disease-linked clones, CD8+, were relatively rare in peripheral blood.

The CDR3 consists of 16 residues. V dropped 4 bases and J dropped 4; count of bases not matched to a gene: 4. The germline V gene encodes CDR1 LGHDT and CDR2 YNNKEL (reference sequence). Quantitative barcoded 5'-RACE was used to prepare TCR beta libraries. Each CDR3 protein is one row after TCRdb ran MiXCR on the 5' RACE reads. The sample comprises 700,000 or so distinct CDR3 sequences, under 20% of which are singletons, and under 20% rests with the top ten. This clonotype has only a few counts. Its target is not known. The clonotype was recovered from a male donor with ankylosing spondylitis. The chain carries TRBV3-1 and TRBJ2-5; TRBD2 aligns across 15 bases. Sequences were obtained from blood, either unsorted or a sorted T cell fraction (not recorded which). The CDR3 is CASSRRTSGRGETQYF. The CDR3 nucleotides are TGTGCCAGCAGCCGTCGGACTAGCGGGAGGGGAGAGACCCAGTACTTC.